This T cell receptor beta chain was obtained from a study of vaccination and CD4 T cells after COVID-19. Study in general: Two of the convalescents were Hispanic, and convalescents were six males and four females. A median of approximately 75 days (range 14 to 241) separated dose two from the taking of post-vaccine samples.

Study-wide findings and caveats: A nonsignificant median increase from 21 to 38 SARS-CoV-2-reactive clonotypes was observed. In convalescent patients, a median about 90% of post-vaccine SARS-CoV-2-reactive clones appeared only after vaccination.

One entry per CDR3 protein, called by TCRdb with MiXCR from the PCR reads. Among approximately 14,000 distinct CDR3 sequences listed, 69% were seen once. Turning to this clonotype: Antigen unknown.

The CDR3 runs 13 residues. Trimming at V came to 6 bases and at J to 5 bases, leaving 3 bases not matched to a gene. Germline lookup yields CDR1 MNHNS and CDR2 SASEGT. The source is a human donor who had recovered from COVID-19. This specimen consisted of CD4+ T cells from blood, obtained after SARS-CoV-2 vaccination. The V gene is TRBV6-1, the J gene TRBJ2-3; 9 nucleotides agree with TRBD1. The CDR3 sequence: CASRQGAQDTQYF. The CDR3 DNA sequence: TGTGCCAGCAGACAGGGGGCGCAAGATACGCAGTATTTT.